This record covers a single TCR beta chain. Its specificity is not known. Profiling relied on immunoSEQ multiplex PCR, and the TCRdb table lists in-frame clones only, not all of them. The sample lists 95,000 to 110,000 clones, about 87% seen once, with about 0.75% in the top ten. The V segment lost 6 bases and the J segment 3 bases; nucleotides outside the gene matches: 10. CDR1 and CDR2 from the germline V gene are MDHEN and SYDVKM. The CDR3 spans 15 residues. The sample originates from a study of graft-versus-host responses after intestinal transplantation. Study results and limitations: Some GvH clones were seen earlier in gut or blood, suggesting intestinal origin. Allografts of one patient group, those with graft-donor T cell macrochimerism, had high graft-versus-host to host-versus-graft clonal ratios.

The chain carries TRBV28 and TRBJ2-7; 8 positions agree with TRBD2. This receptor was taken from a human donor who was the organ donor for an intestinal transplant. The specimen comprised unstimulated CD4+ T cells sorted from spleen or lymph node cells, sampled before transplant. CDR3 coding DNA: TGTGCCAGCAGACGCGGGAGCGGGGGAAACTACGAGCAGTACTTC. Its translation is CASRRGSGGNYEQYF.